This is a list of T cell receptor beta chains from one sample in a study of OX40 agonist ivuxolimab in advanced cancers. Generated by immunoSEQ multiplex PCR, the TCRdb table keeps only in-frame clones and is missing some. The table lists 99,000 or so clones, around 94% of them singletons. This material consisted of CD4+ or CD8+ T cells sorted from blood, taken in a trial of the OX40 agonist ivuxolimab. The receptors here all came from an adult with an advanced solid tumor such as melanoma, head and neck, liver or kidney cancer. CDR3s include the opening cysteine and the closing phenylalanine or tryptophan. D genes are given only for firm matches. Not every row has a clone size; where given, it reads once, few, many or a size class.

CDR3 DNA: TGTGCCACCAGCAGAGGAGTAGGAGCTGGGGCCAACGTCCTGACTTTC
CDR3 protein: CATSRGVGAGANVLTF
D gene: NA
J gene: TRBJ2-6
clone size: NA
V gene: TRBV15

CDR3 DNA: TGTGCTAGTGGTTTGGGGGGAACAGATACGCAGTATTTT
CDR3 protein: CASGLGGTDTQYF
D gene: NA
J gene: TRBJ2-3
clone size: NA
V gene: TRBV12-5

CDR3 DNA: TGCGCCAGCAGCCGTTCTGTACAGGGGCTGGATGGCTACACCTTC
CDR3 protein: CASSRSVQGLDGYTF
D gene: TRBD1
J gene: TRBJ1-2
clone size: NA
V gene: TRBV4-1

CDR3 DNA: TGTGCCAGTAGCCTTAAGCGAAGGGGCTCTGGAAACACCATATATTTT
CDR3 protein: CASSLKRRGSGNTIYF
D gene: NA
J gene: TRBJ1-3
clone size: NA
V gene: TRBV19

CDR3 DNA: TGTGCCAGCAGTGAAAGACAGGTTAGTCATAGTCCCCAGCATTTT
CDR3 protein: CASSERQVSHSPQHF
D gene: NA
J gene: TRBJ1-5
clone size: NA
V gene: TRBV6-1

CDR3 DNA: TGTGCCAGTAGTATAAAGGGCGGATACTACGAGCAGTACTTC
CDR3 protein: CASSIKGGYYEQYF
D gene: NA
J gene: TRBJ2-7
clone size: few
V gene: TRBV19

CDR3 DNA: TGTGCCAGCTCACCTCGGGGACAGGGGAACACCGGGGAGCTGTTTTTT
CDR3 protein: CASSPRGQGNTGELFF
D gene: TRBD1
J gene: TRBJ2-2
clone size: NA
V gene: TRBV18

CDR3 DNA: TGTGCCAGCAGTTGGGGAGGAAGCTATGGCTACACCTTC
CDR3 protein: CASSWGGSYGYTF
D gene: NA
J gene: TRBJ1-2
clone size: once
V gene: TRBV28

CDR3 DNA: TGTGCCAGCAGCGAACTTTACAATGAGCAGTTCTTC
CDR3 protein: CASSELYNEQFF
D gene: NA
J gene: TRBJ2-1
clone size: NA
V gene: TRBV2

CDR3 DNA: TGTGCCAGCAGACGCGGGACCACGAGGGAGACCCAGTACTTC
CDR3 protein: CASRRGTTRETQYF
D gene: NA
J gene: TRBJ2-5
clone size: NA
V gene: TRBV6-5

CDR3 DNA: TGCGCCAGCAGCCTTAATTCCATTCGGACAGATAATTCACCCCTCCACTTT
CDR3 protein: CASSLNSIRTDNSPLHF
D gene: NA
J gene: TRBJ1-6
clone size: NA
V gene: TRBV4-3

CDR3 DNA: TGTGCCAGCAGGCGGACCGCCGGAGAGACCCAGTACTTC
CDR3 protein: CASRRTAGETQYF
D gene: NA
J gene: TRBJ2-5
clone size: NA
V gene: TRBV7-2

CDR3 DNA: TGTGCCAGCAGCTTAGCGGTCTCAGATACGCAGTATTTT
CDR3 protein: CASSLAVSDTQYF
D gene: NA
J gene: TRBJ2-3
clone size: NA
V gene: TRBV7-6

CDR3 DNA: TGTGCCAGCAGTTACTCGCGGATTAGCACAGATACGCAGTATTTT
CDR3 protein: CASSYSRISTDTQYF
D gene: NA
J gene: TRBJ2-3
clone size: NA
V gene: TRBV6-5

CDR3 DNA: TGTGCCAGCAGCATCTGGACTAGCGGGAGCTCCTACAATGAGCAGTTCTTC
CDR3 protein: CASSIWTSGSSYNEQFF
D gene: TRBD2
J gene: TRBJ2-1
clone size: NA
V gene: TRBV11-3

CDR3 DNA: TGTGCCAGCAGCCCCGTGGGACTCGGGCCCCAGCATTTT
CDR3 protein: CASSPVGLGPQHF
D gene: NA
J gene: TRBJ1-5
clone size: once
V gene: TRBV2

CDR3 DNA: TGTGCCAGCCGGCTAGCGGGAGTGAACACCGGGGAGCTGTTTTTT
CDR3 protein: CASRLAGVNTGELFF
D gene: TRBD2
J gene: TRBJ2-2
clone size: NA
V gene: TRBV6-5

CDR3 DNA: TGTGCCATCAATGAGGGCCCGAATCAGCCCCAGCATTTT
CDR3 protein: CAINEGPNQPQHF
D gene: NA
J gene: TRBJ1-5
clone size: NA
V gene: TRBV10-3

CDR3 DNA: TGCGCCAGCAGCTCCAGACTAGCGGGGGAACCGACGATGGGCACAGATACGCAGTATTTT
CDR3 protein: CASSSRLAGEPTMGTDTQYF
D gene: TRBD2
J gene: TRBJ2-3
clone size: NA
V gene: TRBV4-3

CDR3 DNA: TGTGCCAGCAGCTTAGAGGCAGATACGCAGTATTTT
CDR3 protein: CASSLEADTQYF
D gene: NA
J gene: TRBJ2-3
clone size: NA
V gene: TRBV7-9

CDR3 DNA: TGCGCCAGCAGTCAATTTCGGGGGTTTCAGCCCCAGCATTTT
CDR3 protein: CASSQFRGFQPQHF
D gene: NA
J gene: TRBJ1-5
clone size: once
V gene: TRBV23-1

CDR3 DNA: TGTGCCAGCAGTACAACTTCAAATCAGCCCCAGCATTTT
CDR3 protein: CASSTTSNQPQHF
D gene: NA
J gene: TRBJ1-5
clone size: NA
V gene: TRBV6-5

CDR3 DNA: TGTGCCAGCAGCTTAGCGGCTCACTACGAGCAGTACTTC
CDR3 protein: CASSLAAHYEQYF
D gene: NA
J gene: TRBJ2-7
clone size: NA
V gene: TRBV7-8

CDR3 DNA: TGTGCCATCAGTGAGTCGTCCGGCAGCAACTATGGCTACACCTTC
CDR3 protein: CAISESSGSNYGYTF
D gene: NA
J gene: TRBJ1-2
clone size: NA
V gene: TRBV10-3

CDR3 DNA: TGTGCCTGGAGTGTTGTGGGTCAAGAGACCCAGTACTTC
CDR3 protein: CAWSVVGQETQYF
D gene: NA
J gene: TRBJ2-5
clone size: NA
V gene: TRBV30

CDR3 DNA: TGTGCCAGCACCGCACGCGGGGGGGCCAACACAGATACGCAGTATTTT
CDR3 protein: CASTARGGANTDTQYF
D gene: TRBD2
J gene: TRBJ2-3
clone size: NA
V gene: TRBV11-2

CDR3 DNA: TGTGCCAGCAGCCAAGATTTGGCGTCCTCGCATGGCTACACCTTC
CDR3 protein: CASSQDLASSHGYTF
D gene: NA
J gene: TRBJ1-2
clone size: once
V gene: TRBV4-2

CDR3 DNA: TGTGCCAGCACAAAAGGAAGCGCCCCTAGCACAGATACGCAGTATTTT
CDR3 protein: CASTKGSAPSTDTQYF
D gene: NA
J gene: TRBJ2-3
clone size: NA
V gene: TRBV6-4

CDR3 DNA: TGTGCCAGCAGCCGACAGGGTAAGGTGTTTTTT
CDR3 protein: CASSRQGKVFF
D gene: TRBD1
J gene: TRBJ1-4
clone size: NA
V gene: TRBV6-1

CDR3 DNA: TGTGCCAGCAGTTCCGGGCGGTTAGAGACCCAGTACTTC
CDR3 protein: CASSSGRLETQYF
D gene: NA
J gene: TRBJ2-5
clone size: NA
V gene: TRBV7-2

CDR3 DNA: TGTGCCAGCTCACCTCCGTCGGGGACGGGCAATCAGCCCCAGCATTTT
CDR3 protein: CASSPPSGTGNQPQHF
D gene: NA
J gene: TRBJ1-5
clone size: once
V gene: TRBV18

CDR3 DNA: TGTGCCAGCAGCTTAGCTCTGGGTAACACCGGGGAGCTGTTTTTT
CDR3 protein: CASSLALGNTGELFF
D gene: NA
J gene: TRBJ2-2
clone size: NA
V gene: TRBV11-1

CDR3 DNA: TGTGCCAGCAGCCCCCTCAGGGACGGCACTGAAGCTTTCTTT
CDR3 protein: CASSPLRDGTEAFF
D gene: NA
J gene: TRBJ1-1
clone size: NA
V gene: TRBV28

CDR3 DNA: TGTGCCAGCAGCTGGAGGGGGGCCGCTAACTATGGCTACACCTTC
CDR3 protein: CASSWRGAANYGYTF
D gene: NA
J gene: TRBJ1-2
clone size: NA
V gene: TRBV7-9

CDR3 DNA: TGCGCCAGCAGTGAGTCGGAGCTAGCGGGAGGGCCTTTGACGGATACGCAGTATTTT
CDR3 protein: CASSESELAGGPLTDTQYF
D gene: TRBD2
J gene: TRBJ2-3
clone size: NA
V gene: TRBV10-2

CDR3 DNA: TGCAGCTCCAGTCGGACCGACCTTTACAATGAGCAGTTCTTC
CDR3 protein: CSSSRTDLYNEQFF
D gene: NA
J gene: TRBJ2-1
clone size: once
V gene: TRBV29-1

CDR3 DNA: TGCGCCAGCAGTGGGGTCCTCAGGGTTGGGGGCAATCAGCCCCAGCATTTT
CDR3 protein: CASSGVLRVGGNQPQHF
D gene: NA
J gene: TRBJ1-5
clone size: NA
V gene: TRBV10-2

CDR3 DNA: TGTGCTAGTGGTGCTACAGGGTCATCGGGCTACACCTTC
CDR3 protein: CASGATGSSGYTF
D gene: NA
J gene: TRBJ1-2
clone size: NA
V gene: TRBV12-5

CDR3 DNA: TGTGCCAGCAGCGCCGATGGGGGCGTGGATCAGCCCCAGCATTTT
CDR3 protein: CASSADGGVDQPQHF
D gene: NA
J gene: TRBJ1-5
clone size: NA
V gene: TRBV9

CDR3 DNA: TGTGCCAGCAGTCAGGGGGGGGCTGACAGGGGAATTAAGCCCCAGCATTTT
CDR3 protein: CASSQGGADRGIKPQHF
D gene: TRBD1
J gene: TRBJ1-5
clone size: NA
V gene: TRBV27

CDR3 DNA: TGCGCCAGCAGCATAGCGAACACCGGGGAGCTGTTTTTT
CDR3 protein: CASSIANTGELFF
D gene: NA
J gene: TRBJ2-2
clone size: NA
V gene: TRBV5-1

CDR3 DNA: TGCGCCAGCAGCGTCCTATCGAACACCGGGGAGCTGTTTTTT
CDR3 protein: CASSVLSNTGELFF
D gene: NA
J gene: TRBJ2-2
clone size: NA
V gene: TRBV5-1

CDR3 DNA: TGTGCCAGCAGTTCCGGGGGCAAATCCTACAATGAGCAGTTCTTC
CDR3 protein: CASSSGGKSYNEQFF
D gene: NA
J gene: TRBJ2-1
clone size: NA
V gene: TRBV28

CDR3 DNA: TGTGCCAGCAGTGCTGGGTGGGACAGGGCTCAAGAGCAGTACTTC
CDR3 protein: CASSAGWDRAQEQYF
D gene: TRBD1
J gene: TRBJ2-7
clone size: NA
V gene: TRBV6-1

CDR3 DNA: TGTGCCAGCAGTGGAGGGGGCGATAATTCACCCCTCCACTTT
CDR3 protein: CASSGGGDNSPLHF
D gene: TRBD1
J gene: TRBJ1-6
clone size: once
V gene: TRBV28

CDR3 DNA: TGTGCCAGCAGCCAGGACCTCGGTGAGACCCAGTACTTC
CDR3 protein: CASSQDLGETQYF
D gene: NA
J gene: TRBJ2-5
clone size: NA
V gene: TRBV6-6

CDR3 DNA: TGTGCCAGCAGCCAAGGCGGGACTAGCGGTAGTGCAGATACGCAGTATTTT
CDR3 protein: CASSQGGTSGSADTQYF
D gene: TRBD2
J gene: TRBJ2-3
clone size: NA
V gene: TRBV4-2

CDR3 DNA: TGCGCCAGCAGCCAAGATTTGGGAAGGGATCAGCCCCAGCATTTT
CDR3 protein: CASSQDLGRDQPQHF
D gene: NA
J gene: TRBJ1-5
clone size: NA
V gene: TRBV4-3

CDR3 DNA: TGTGCCAGCAGTGAACGAGTTTCCCAGAGCGGCGGGTCCCATCAGCCCCAGCATTTT
CDR3 protein: CASSERVSQSGGSHQPQHF
D gene: NA
J gene: TRBJ1-5
clone size: once
V gene: TRBV6-1

CDR3 DNA: TGTGCCAGCAGCAAACAGGGGGCAATCACAGATACGCAGTATTTT
CDR3 protein: CASSKQGAITDTQYF
D gene: TRBD1
J gene: TRBJ2-3
clone size: NA
V gene: TRBV14

CDR3 DNA: TGTGCCAGCAGCCCCACTCGGACAGATACGCAGTATTTT
CDR3 protein: CASSPTRTDTQYF
D gene: NA
J gene: TRBJ2-3
clone size: NA
V gene: TRBV14

CDR3 DNA: TGTGCCAGCAGCCTGGGACAGGGGGCGGATTCACCCCTCCACTTT
CDR3 protein: CASSLGQGADSPLHF
D gene: TRBD1
J gene: TRBJ1-6
clone size: NA
V gene: TRBV4-2

CDR3 DNA: TGTGCCAGCAGCCCGATAACAGGGGCCAGCGAACCCCTCCACTTT
CDR3 protein: CASSPITGASEPLHF
D gene: TRBD1
J gene: TRBJ1-6
clone size: NA
V gene: TRBV7-2

CDR3 DNA: TGTGCCAGCAGCCGGGACAGGGGCGGGCCCCAGCATTTT
CDR3 protein: CASSRDRGGPQHF
D gene: TRBD1
J gene: TRBJ1-5
clone size: NA
V gene: TRBV5-4

CDR3 DNA: TGTGCCAGCAGCACGGGACTAGCTCGTTCCTACAATGAGCAGTTCTTC
CDR3 protein: CASSTGLARSYNEQFF
D gene: TRBD2
J gene: TRBJ2-1
clone size: NA
V gene: TRBV11-2